This T cell receptor beta chain is from a study of low-dose radiotherapy and immunotherapy resistance in tumors. TRAV- and TRBV-specific primers primed first-strand cDNA, covering alpha and beta chains. With a V-primer adapter and a constant-region primer, TCRs were amplified for roughly 18 PCR cycles. One entry per CDR3 protein results from TCRdb running MiXCR on the reads. The table includes around 80,000 distinct CDR3 sequences, under 20% detected once. Time point defined: after trial treatment. The treatment is: LDRT plus nivolumab, ipilimumab, low-dose cyclophosphamide and aspirin (RACIN trial). All of the donors were given nivolumab, ipilimumab, aspirin, low-dose cyclophosphamide and low-dose radiotherapy as part of RACIN, a single-arm trial. This clonotype was detected many times. This CDR3 region has 13 residues. Germline CDR1 MDHEN, CDR2 SYDVKM. V was clipped by 3 bases and J by 5 bases, with 8 bases between them.

This receptor was identified in a male donor with prostate cancer. This rearrangement joins TRBV28 to TRBJ1-5; tentative D call: TRBD1 (6 bases). The sequences come from PBMCs, collected after low-dose radiotherapy plus immunotherapy. The CDR3 DNA follows: TGTGCCAGCAGTTTCAGGGGTCATCAGCCCCAGCATTTT. It translates to CASSFRGHQPQHF.